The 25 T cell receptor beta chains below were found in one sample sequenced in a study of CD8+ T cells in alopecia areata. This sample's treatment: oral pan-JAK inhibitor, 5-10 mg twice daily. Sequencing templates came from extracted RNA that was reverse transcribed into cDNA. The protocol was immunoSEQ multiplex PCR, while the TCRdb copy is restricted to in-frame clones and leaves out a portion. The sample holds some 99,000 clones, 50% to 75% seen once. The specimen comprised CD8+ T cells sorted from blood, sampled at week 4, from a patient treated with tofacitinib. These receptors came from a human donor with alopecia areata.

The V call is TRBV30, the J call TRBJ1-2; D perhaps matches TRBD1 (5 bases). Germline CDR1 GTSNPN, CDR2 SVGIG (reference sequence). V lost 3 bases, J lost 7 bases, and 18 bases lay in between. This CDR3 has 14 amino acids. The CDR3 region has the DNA TGTGCCTGGAGCATCGGGGGTCTGGGTGGTGGCTACACCTTC. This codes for CAWSIGGLGGGYTF.

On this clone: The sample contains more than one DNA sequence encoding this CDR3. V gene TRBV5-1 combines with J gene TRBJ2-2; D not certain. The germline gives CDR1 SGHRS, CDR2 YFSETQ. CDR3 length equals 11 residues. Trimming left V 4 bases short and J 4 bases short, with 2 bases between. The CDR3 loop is CASSTTGELFF. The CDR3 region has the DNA TGCGCCAGCAGCACCACCGGGGAGCTGTTTTTT.

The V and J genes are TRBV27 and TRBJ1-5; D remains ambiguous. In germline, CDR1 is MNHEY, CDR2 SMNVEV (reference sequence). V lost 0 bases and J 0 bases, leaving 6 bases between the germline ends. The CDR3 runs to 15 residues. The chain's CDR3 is CASSLSITSNQPQHF. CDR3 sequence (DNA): TGTGCCAGCAGTTTATCGATCACTAGCAATCAGCCCCAGCATTTT.

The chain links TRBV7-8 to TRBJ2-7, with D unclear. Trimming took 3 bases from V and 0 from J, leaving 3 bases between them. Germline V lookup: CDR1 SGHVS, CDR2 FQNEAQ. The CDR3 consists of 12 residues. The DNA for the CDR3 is TGTGCCAGCAGCTTTGGCTCCTACGAGCAGTACTTC. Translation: CASSFGSYEQYF.

CDR3 in DNA: TGTGCCAGCAGCTCCCGGGACAGGTTCCACGAGCAGTACTTC. As protein: CASSSRDRFHEQYF. The genes are TRBV13 and TRBJ2-7; 8 bases match TRBD1. The germline V gene encodes CDR1 PRHDT and CDR2 FYEKMQ (reference sequence). The length of the CDR3 is 14 residues. V was clipped by 4 bases and J by 5 bases; unmatched bases: 7.

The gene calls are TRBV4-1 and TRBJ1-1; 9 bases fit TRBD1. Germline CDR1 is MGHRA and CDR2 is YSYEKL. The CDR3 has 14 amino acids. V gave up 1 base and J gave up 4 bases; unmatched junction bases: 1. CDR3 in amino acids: CASSQGQGGTEAFF. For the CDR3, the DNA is TGCGCCAGCAGCCAAGGACAGGGGGGCACTGAAGCTTTCTTT.

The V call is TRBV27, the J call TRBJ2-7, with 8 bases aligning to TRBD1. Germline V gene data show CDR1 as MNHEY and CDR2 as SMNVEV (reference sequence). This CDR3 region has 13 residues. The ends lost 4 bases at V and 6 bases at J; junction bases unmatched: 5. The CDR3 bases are TGTGCCAGCAGTTCAGGACAGGGTGTCGAGCAGTACTTC. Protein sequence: CASSSGQGVEQYF.

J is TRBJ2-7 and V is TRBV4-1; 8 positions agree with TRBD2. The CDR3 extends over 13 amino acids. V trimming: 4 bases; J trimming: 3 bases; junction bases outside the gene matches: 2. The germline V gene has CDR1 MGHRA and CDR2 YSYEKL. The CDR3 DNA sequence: TGCGCCAGCAGCCTCGGGGGGGGCTACGAGCAGTACTTC. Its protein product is CASSLGGGYEQYF.

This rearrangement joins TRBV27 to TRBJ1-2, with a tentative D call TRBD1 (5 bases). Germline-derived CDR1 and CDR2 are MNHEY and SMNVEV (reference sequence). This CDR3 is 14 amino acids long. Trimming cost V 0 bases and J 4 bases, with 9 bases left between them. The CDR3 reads CASSLSGRSYGYTF. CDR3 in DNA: TGTGCCAGCAGTTTATCGGGACGGTCCTATGGCTACACCTTC.

The CDR3, as DNA: TGTGCCAGCAGCCACCGACTAGCGGACTACGAGCAGTACTTC. Translated, it gives CASSHRLADYEQYF. The gene calls are TRBV7-3 and TRBJ2-7; 9 nucleotides align to TRBD2. J was trimmed by 3 bases and V by 5 bases; bases with no gene match: 5. The CDR3 contains 14 residues. Germline V lookup: CDR1 SGHTA, CDR2 FQGTGA.

The CDR3 reads CASSQDQLAGFSYNEQFF. CDR3 sequence (DNA): TGCGCCAGCAGCCAAGATCAATTAGCGGGTTTCTCCTACAATGAGCAGTTCTTC. The chain is built from TRBV4-3 and TRBJ2-1; the match to TRBD2 covers 7 bases. The CDR3 contains 18 residues. The V and J ends lost 0 bases and 0 bases, in that order; junction bases with no gene match: 8. The germline CDR1 and CDR2 sequences are LGHNA and YSLEER.

The CDR3 coding sequence is TGTGCCAGCAGCTCCCTAGCGGGAGCCGGGGAGACCCAGTACTTC. Its protein product is CASSSLAGAGETQYF. The rearrangement uses TRBV7-6 and TRBJ2-5; TRBD2 agrees at 10 bases. CDR3 length equals 15 residues. Germline CDR1 is SGHVS and CDR2 is FNYEAQ. Unmatched junction bases numbered 7, after V lost 4 bases and J lost 5 bases. Supplemented by reference TRBV7-6 and TRBJ2-5, the full variable domain reads GAGVSQSPRYKVTKRGQDVALRCDPISGHVSLYWYRQALGQGPEFLTYFNYEAQQDKSGLPNDRFSAERPEGSISTLTIQRTEQRDSAMYRCASSSLAGAGETQYFGPGTRLLVL.

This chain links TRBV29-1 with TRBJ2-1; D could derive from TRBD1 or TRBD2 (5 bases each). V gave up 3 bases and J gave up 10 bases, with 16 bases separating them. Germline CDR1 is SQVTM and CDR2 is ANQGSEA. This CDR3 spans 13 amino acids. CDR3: CSVESGTNYEQFF. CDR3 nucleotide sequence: TGCAGCGTTGAGTCCGGGACCAACTACGAGCAGTTCTTC.

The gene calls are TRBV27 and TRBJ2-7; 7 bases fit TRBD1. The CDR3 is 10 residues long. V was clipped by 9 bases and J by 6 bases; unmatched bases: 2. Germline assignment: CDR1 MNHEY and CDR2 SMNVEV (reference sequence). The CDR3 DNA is TGTGCCAGTGGGACAGTCGAGCAGTACTTC. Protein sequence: CASGTVEQYF.

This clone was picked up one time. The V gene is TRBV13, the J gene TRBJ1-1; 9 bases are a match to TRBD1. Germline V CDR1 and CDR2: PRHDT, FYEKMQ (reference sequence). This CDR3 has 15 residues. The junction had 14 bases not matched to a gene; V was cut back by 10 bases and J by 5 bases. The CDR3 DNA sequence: TGTGCCACCACAGCATTACAGGGGGCAGGTACTGAAGCTTTCTTT. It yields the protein CATTALQGAGTEAFF.

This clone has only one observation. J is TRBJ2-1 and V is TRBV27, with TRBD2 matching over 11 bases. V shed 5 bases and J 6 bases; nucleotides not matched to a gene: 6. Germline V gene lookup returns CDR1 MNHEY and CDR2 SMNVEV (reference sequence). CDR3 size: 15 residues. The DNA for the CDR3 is TGTGCCAGCAGTAGCCTCGGGACTAGCGGCAATGAGCAGTTCTTC. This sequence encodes CASSSLGTSGNEQFF.

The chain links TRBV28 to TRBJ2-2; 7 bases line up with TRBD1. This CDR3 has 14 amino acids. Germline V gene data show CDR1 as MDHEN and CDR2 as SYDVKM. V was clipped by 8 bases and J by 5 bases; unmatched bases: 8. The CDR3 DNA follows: TGTGCCAGCGACCCGGGACAGACGACCGGGGAGCTGTTTTTT. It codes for CASDPGQTTGELFF.

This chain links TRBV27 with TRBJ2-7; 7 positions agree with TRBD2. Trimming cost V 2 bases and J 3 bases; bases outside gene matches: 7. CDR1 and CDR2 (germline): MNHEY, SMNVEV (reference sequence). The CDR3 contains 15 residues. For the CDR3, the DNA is TGTGCCAGCAGTTTAGGCGGCGGGAGCGGCTACGAGCAGTACTTC. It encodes CASSLGGGSGYEQYF.

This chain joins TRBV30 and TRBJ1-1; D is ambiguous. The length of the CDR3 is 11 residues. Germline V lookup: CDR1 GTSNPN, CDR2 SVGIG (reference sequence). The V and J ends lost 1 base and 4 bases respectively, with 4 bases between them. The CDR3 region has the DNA TGTGCCTGGAGTGACGTCACTGAAGCTTTCTTT. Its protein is CAWSDVTEAFF. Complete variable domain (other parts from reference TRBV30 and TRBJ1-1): SQTIHQWPATLVQPVGSPLSLECTVEGTSNPNLYWYRQAAGRGLQLLFYSVGIGQISSEVPQNLSASRPQDRQFILSSKKLLLSDSGFYLCAWSDVTEAFFGQGTRLTVV.

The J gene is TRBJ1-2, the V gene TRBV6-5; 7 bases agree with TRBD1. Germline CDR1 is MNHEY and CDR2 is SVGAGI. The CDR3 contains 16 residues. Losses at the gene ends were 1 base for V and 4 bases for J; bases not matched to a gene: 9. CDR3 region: CASSYFLGQASYGYTF. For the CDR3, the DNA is TGTGCCAGCAGTTACTTTCTCGGACAGGCCTCCTATGGCTACACCTTC.

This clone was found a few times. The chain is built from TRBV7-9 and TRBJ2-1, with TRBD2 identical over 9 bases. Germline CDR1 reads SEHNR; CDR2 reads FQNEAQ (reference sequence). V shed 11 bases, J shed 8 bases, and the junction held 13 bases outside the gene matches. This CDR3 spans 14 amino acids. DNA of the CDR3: TGTGCCGTAGTTGGGACAGCGGGAGGCTATGAGCAGTTCTTC. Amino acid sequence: CAVVGTAGGYEQFF. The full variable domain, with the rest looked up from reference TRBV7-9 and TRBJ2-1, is DTGVSQNPRHKITKRGQNVTFRCDPISEHNRLYWYRQTLGQGPEFLTYFQNEAQLEKSRLLSDRFSAERPKGSFSTLEIQRTEQGDSAMYLCAVVGTAGGYEQFFGPGTRLTVL.

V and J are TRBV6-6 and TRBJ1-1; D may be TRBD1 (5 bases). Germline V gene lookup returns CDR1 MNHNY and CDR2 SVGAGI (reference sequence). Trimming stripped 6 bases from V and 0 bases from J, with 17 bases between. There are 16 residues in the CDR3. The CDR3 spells CASSPSLTDVNTEAFF. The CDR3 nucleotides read TGTGCCAGCAGCCCCTCCCTGACAGACGTGAACACTGAAGCTTTCTTT.

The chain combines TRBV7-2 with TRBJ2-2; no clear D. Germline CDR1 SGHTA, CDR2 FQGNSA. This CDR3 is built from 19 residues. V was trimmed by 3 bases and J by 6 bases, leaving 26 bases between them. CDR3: CASSFLIRISDPNAGELFF. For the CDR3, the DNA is TGTGCCAGCAGCTTTCTCATTAGGATTTCTGATCCTAACGCCGGGGAGCTGTTTTTT. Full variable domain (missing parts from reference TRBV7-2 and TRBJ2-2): GAGVSQSPSNKVTEKGKDVELRCDPISGHTALYWYRQSLGQGLEFLIYFQGNSAPDKSGLPSDRFSAERTGGSVSTLTIQRTQQEDSAVYLCASSFLIRISDPNAGELFFGEGSRLTVL.

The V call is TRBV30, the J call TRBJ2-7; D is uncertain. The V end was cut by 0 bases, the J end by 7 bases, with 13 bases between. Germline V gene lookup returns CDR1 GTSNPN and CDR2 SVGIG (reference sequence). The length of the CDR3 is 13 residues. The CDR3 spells CAWSVQGLGEQYF. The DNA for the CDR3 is TGTGCCTGGAGTGTACAAGGCCTAGGTGAGCAGTACTTC.

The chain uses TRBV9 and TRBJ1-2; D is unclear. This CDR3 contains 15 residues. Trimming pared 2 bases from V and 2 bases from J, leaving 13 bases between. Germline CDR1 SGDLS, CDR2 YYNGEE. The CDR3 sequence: CASSVGSGGNYGYTF. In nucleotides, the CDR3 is TGTGCCAGCAGCGTGGGGTCGGGAGGCAACTATGGCTACACCTTC.